The present entry profiles one TCR beta chain with its context. Looked up from germline, CDR1 is LGHDT and CDR2 is YNNKEL (reference sequence). After removal of 0 bases from V and 4 bases from J, the junction contained 10 bases not matched to a gene. CDR3 length: 18 residues. This sample is part of a study of blood T cell repertoires in COVID-19. Study-level information: Samples taken during acute and convalescent COVID-19 were collected in the United States, Italy and Spain. The analysed material was cDNA or gDNA that came from T cells, B-cell-depleted T cells, or PBMCs.

Study processing details: Estimates of nucleated cell counts were drawn from the amplification of reference gene primers. TCRdb's table, derived via immunoSEQ multiplex PCR, lists solely in-frame clones and lacks some. V and J calls plus clone size are reproduced from that table; the DNA served to infer D and trimming. The data contain about 190,000 clones, 70% to 90% of them seen just once; the ten biggest clones take up 6.2%. This sequence joins TRBV3-1 (or the pseudogene TRBV3-2) and TRBJ2-7; TRBD2 agrees at 12 bases. Sequencing was done on a sample of peripheral blood. The TCR comes from a middle-aged woman who had recovered from COVID-19. CDR3 in amino acids: CASSQDPRLAGVMYEQYF. DNA of the CDR3: TGTGCCAGCAGCCAAGATCCGAGACTAGCGGGAGTGATGTACGAGCAGTACTTC.